A single sample gave rise to the 10 T cell receptor beta chains below, sequenced in a study of cytomegalovirus exposure and HLA in healthy donors. The PCR made use of 60 Vbeta and 13 Jbeta primers. Clones were sequenced by immunoSEQ multiplex PCR, and TCRdb holds only the in-frame ones, with some missing. The sample comprises approximately 150,000 clones, 66% of which are singletons, and roughly 6% rests with the top ten. The sample taken for sequencing was PBMCs. Receptors were obtained from a woman in her sixties in good health and CMV-seronegative.

The CDR3 region is CASSLTSGHQPQHF. The CDR3 DNA sequence: TGTGCCAGCAGTTTAACCAGTGGGCATCAGCCCCAGCATTTT. V usage is TRBV28 and J usage is TRBJ1-5; the D is unclear. There are 14 residues in the CDR3. The germline gives CDR1 MDHEN, CDR2 SYDVKM. The germline V and J ends were trimmed by 2 bases and 5 bases, with 10 bases remaining between them.

The DNA of the CDR3 is TGTGCCAGCAGCTGGTACCAGGGTTCTGAAGCTTTCTTT. This translates into CASSWYQGSEAFF. The rearrangement uses TRBV5-6 and TRBJ1-1, with D perhaps matching TRBD1 (5 bases). Per the germline V gene, CDR1 is SGHDT and CDR2 is YYEEEE. V lost 3 bases to trimming and J lost 6 bases, with 12 bases between them. This CDR3 is 13 amino acids long.

This clone was observed a handful of times. The rearrangement joins TRBV19 to TRBJ1-5; unclear D gene. The germline V and J ends were trimmed by 7 bases and 9 bases, with 16 bases remaining between them. The CDR3 is 13 amino acids. Germline CDR1 and CDR2: LNHDA and SQIVND (reference sequence). The CDR3: CASTAAVPGPQHF. The CDR3, as DNA: TGTGCCAGTACGGCAGCGGTACCGGGGCCCCAGCATTTT.

The chain recombines TRBV29-1 with TRBJ2-5; 12 nucleotides align to TRBD1. The CDR3 spans 18 residues. Losses at the gene ends were 3 bases for V and 8 bases for J; bases not matched to a gene: 19. Looked up from germline, CDR1 is SQVTM and CDR2 is ANQGSEA. CDR3 nucleotide sequence: TGCAGCGTTGAGGGGGGGACCACGGGACAGGGGGCCCTGGGAACCCAGTACTTC. This codes for CSVEGGTTGQGALGTQYF.

This chain uses TRBV9 with TRBJ2-1, with no clear D. Germline loops: CDR1 SGDLS, CDR2 YYNGEE. V lost 3 bases and J lost 10, with 14 bases in between. The CDR3 has 13 residues. Written as DNA, the CDR3 is TGTGCCAGCAGCGCTCACGGTGGTGAGGAGCAGTTCTTC. Translated: CASSAHGGEEQFF. The whole variable domain, remainder taken from reference TRBV9 and TRBJ2-1, is DSGVTQTPKHLITATGQRVTLRCSPRSGDLSVYWYQQSLDQGLQFLIQYYNGEERAKGNILERFSAQQFPDLHSELNLSSLELGDSALYFCASSAHGGEEQFFGPGTRLTVL.

The chain links TRBV2 to TRBJ1-2; TRBD1 is a possible D gene (6 bases). Trimming removed 6 bases at V and 8 bases at J, with 16 bases between. The CDR3 runs 13 residues. Germline V gene lookup returns CDR1 SNHLY and CDR2 FYNNEI. The chain's CDR3 is CASREMTGGGYTF. CDR3 coding DNA: TGTGCCAGCAGGGAGATGACAGGTGGCGGCTACACCTTC.

The V call is TRBV19, the J call TRBJ2-7; 7 nucleotides line up with TRBD1. This CDR3 has 13 residues. Unmatched junction bases numbered 7, after V lost 5 bases and J lost 6 bases. Germline CDR1 is LNHDA and CDR2 is SQIVND (reference sequence). The CDR3 is CASSPRQGTEQYF. The CDR3 coding sequence is TGTGCCAGTAGTCCGCGACAGGGCACCGAGCAGTACTTC.

The chain employs TRBV7-8 and TRBJ2-1, with D tentatively TRBD2 (5 bases). V lost 1 base, J lost 0 bases, and 19 bases lay in between. The V gene's germline CDR1 is SGHVS and CDR2 FQNEAQ. This CDR3 contains 19 residues. The CDR3 region has the DNA TGTGCCAGCAGCTTAGTATCGCAGCAGGAGGTAAGCTCCTACAATGAGCAGTTCTTC. This encodes CASSLVSQQEVSSYNEQFF.

The rearrangement joins TRBV5-4 to TRBJ2-2, with TRBD2 matching over 8 bases. Germline V gives CDR1 SGHNT, CDR2 YYREEE (reference sequence). The CDR3 has 14 residues. With V trimmed by 4 bases and J by 6 bases, 5 bases remained unmatched. CDR3 amino acids: CASSPRGGPGELFF. Here the CDR3 DNA reads TGTGCCAGCAGCCCCCGGGGGGGCCCCGGGGAGCTGTTTTTT.

The sample holds one count of this clone. V usage is TRBV5-6 and J usage is TRBJ2-3; 12 bases agree with TRBD1. CDR1 is SGHDT and CDR2 is YYEEEE in the germline V gene. The CDR3 is 16 amino acids. V was clipped by 4 bases and J by 5 bases; unmatched bases: 8. This chain's CDR3 is CASSGSGTGGLDTQYF. In nucleotides, the CDR3 is TGTGCCAGCAGCGGTTCCGGGACAGGGGGCTTAGATACGCAGTATTTT.